This TCR beta chain was observed in a study of blood T cells in healthy people across ages. As for the study in general: In model experiments, template switching was able to capture about one barcoded beta molecule for every two T cells that were present.

CDR3 length: 15 residues. The germline V gene has CDR1 DFQATT and CDR2 SNEGSKA (reference sequence). V was pared by 6 bases and J by 0 bases, with 6 bases of the junction left unmatched. With a J-beta primer mix and a sample-barcoded 5' primer, a second PCR ran about 7 to 12 cycles. All cDNA molecules were each tagged by a template-switch adaptor with 12 random nucleotides. TCRdb itself ran the 5' RACE reads through MiXCR, one entry per CDR3 protein. The sample consists of about 1.7 million distinct CDR3 sequences, roughly 28% of them appearing once. This clonotype appeared many times. Its cognate antigen is unknown. Findings of the study overall: The CMV status of each donor remained undetermined, and this could have confounded shifts in expanded clonotypes. A conclusive naive versus antigen-experienced comparison was prevented by the unsorted PBMCs.

The V call is TRBV20-1, the J call TRBJ2-1; 9 bases match TRBD2. Sequencing was carried out using blood. The sequence came from a woman aged 25 to 39 in good health. The CDR3 loop reads CSAAGGGGSYNEQFF. The CDR3 nucleotides are TGCAGTGCCGCGGGCGGGGGGGGCTCCTACAATGAGCAGTTCTTC.